The rows below give T cell receptor beta chains drawn from one sample of a study of blood T cell repertoires in COVID-19. Profiling relied on immunoSEQ multiplex PCR, and the TCRdb table lists in-frame clones only, not all of them. This sample has tens of thousands of clones, with about 81% found just once. The sample consisted of peripheral blood. The source is a human donor in a cohort sampled during active COVID-19. The CDR3 runs from the conserved cysteine through the conserved F or W. The order of the fields is D gene, clone size, J gene, V gene, CDR3 DNA, CDR3 protein. The D gene is left open where the match is weak. The size entry is marked missing in some rows and otherwise reads once, few, many or a size class.

NA	few	TRBJ2-1	TRBV13	TGTGCCAGCAGCTTAGGGGGGGCTTTTAATGAGCAGTTCTTC	CASSLGGAFNEQFF
TRBD1	many	TRBJ1-1	TRBV3-1/TRBV3-2	TGTGCCAGCAGCCCCACCGCTGGACAGGGTGGGGCTTTCTTT	CASSPTAGQGGAFF
NA	NA	TRBJ1-2	TRBV5-4	TGTGCCAGCAGCTTGCCCGGACAGACGAATGGCTACACCTTC	CASSLPGQTNGYTF
NA	NA	TRBJ2-3	TRBV5-1	TGCGCCAGCAGCTTGGATGGGGGCAACACAGATACGCAGTATTTT	CASSLDGGNTDTQYF
NA	NA	TRBJ2-2	TRBV24-1	TGTGCCACCACCGGGGAGGGGGATTACACCGGGGAGCTGTTTTTT	CATTGEGDYTGELFF
TRBD2	NA	TRBJ2-5	TRBV27	TGTGCCAGCAGGCGGGGGAACCAAGAGACCCAGTACTTC	CASRRGNQETQYF
TRBD1	NA	TRBJ1-2	TRBV29-1	TGCAGCGGACGACAGGGGGGGGATGGCTACACCTTC	CSGRQGGDGYTF
NA	NA	TRBJ1-4	TRBV27	TGTGCCAGAACAGGGTCTGGAGAAAAACTGTTTTTT	CARTGSGEKLFF
NA	NA	TRBJ1-5	TRBV3-1/TRBV3-2	TGTGCCAGCAGCCAAGGACTCAATCAGCCCCAGCATTTT	CASSQGLNQPQHF
NA	NA	TRBJ2-3	TRBV7-2	TGTGCCAGCAGTATTAGCCCCTGGAGGACGCCAGATACGCAGTATTTT	CASSISPWRTPDTQYF
NA	NA	TRBJ2-4	TRBV7-2	TGTGCCAGCGGGCACGGGGAGCTAGCCAAAAACATTCAGTACTTC	CASGHGELAKNIQYF
NA	NA	TRBJ2-3	TRBV11-2	TGTGCCAGCAGCTTAGACATTGCAGATACGCAGTATTTT	CASSLDIADTQYF
NA	NA	TRBJ1-1	TRBV6-5	TGTGCCAGCAGTTACGGGGGCTACATGAACACTGAAGCTTTCTTT	CASSYGGYMNTEAFF
NA	few	TRBJ1-1	TRBV7-2	TGTGCCAGCAGCCTTTCTTTCACTGAAGCTTTCTTT	CASSLSFTEAFF
NA	NA	TRBJ1-3	TRBV10-3	TGTGCCATCAGTGGCGCACCTGGAAACACCATATATTTT	CAISGAPGNTIYF
TRBD1	NA	TRBJ2-7	TRBV5-1	TGCGCCAGCAGCTCCTCCCCCCTGGACAGGAGGCGGTTATTCGAGCAGTACTTC	CASSSSPLDRRRLFEQYF
TRBD2	NA	TRBJ2-3	TRBV3-1/TRBV3-2	TGTGCCAGCAGCCAAGTCGGGGGGGTCGGAGATACGCAGTATTTT	CASSQVGGVGDTQYF
NA	NA	TRBJ1-6	TRBV14	TGTGCCAGCAGCGGCCTCCGGCCAGGGCCTAATTCACCCCTCCACTTT	CASSGLRPGPNSPLHF
TRBD2	NA	TRBJ2-2	TRBV5-1	TGCGCCAGCAGCTCGGGACTAGTAGCCGGGGAGCTGTTTTTT	CASSSGLVAGELFF
NA	NA	TRBJ1-3	TRBV7-9	TGTGCCAGCAGCTTAAGCAGTGGCGGGGGTAGAAACACCATATATTTT	CASSLSSGGGRNTIYF
TRBD1	NA	TRBJ2-1	TRBV18	TGTGCCAGCTCAGAGCGTGGGACAGGGATCACCTACAATGAGCAGTTCTTC	CASSERGTGITYNEQFF
NA	NA	TRBJ1-1	TRBV5-6	TGTGCCAGCAGCTTGTCAGGGATAACGCTGAACACTGAAGCTTTCTTT	CASSLSGITLNTEAFF
TRBD2	NA	TRBJ2-2	TRBV29-1	TGCAGTGGAACTAGCGGGGTGGAGAACACCGGGGAGCTGTTTTTT	CSGTSGVENTGELFF
NA	NA	TRBJ1-5	TRBV25-1	TGTGCCACTGATCAGCCCCAGCATTTT	CATDQPQHF